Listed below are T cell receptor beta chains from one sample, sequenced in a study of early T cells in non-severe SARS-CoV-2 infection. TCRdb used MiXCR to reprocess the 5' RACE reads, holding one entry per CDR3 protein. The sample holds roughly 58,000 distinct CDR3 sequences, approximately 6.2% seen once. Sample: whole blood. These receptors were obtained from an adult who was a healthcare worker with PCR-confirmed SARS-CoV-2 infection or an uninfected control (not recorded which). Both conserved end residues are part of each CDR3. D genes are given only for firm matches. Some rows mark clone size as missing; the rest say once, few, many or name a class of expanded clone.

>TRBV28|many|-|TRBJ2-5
TGTGCCAGCAGTCAAGAGACCCAGTACTTC
CASSQETQYF
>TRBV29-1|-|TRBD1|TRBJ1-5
TGCAGCGCAAGACAGGGATGGGGTCAGCCCCAGCATTTT
CSARQGWGQPQHF
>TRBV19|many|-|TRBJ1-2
TGTGCCACGACAGCTAACTATGGCTACACCTTC
CATTANYGYTF
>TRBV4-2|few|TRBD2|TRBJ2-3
TGTGCCAGCAGCCAAGAGTTTAGCGGGGGGCCAGCAGATACGCAGTATTTT
CASSQEFSGGPADTQYF
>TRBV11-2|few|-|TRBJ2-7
TGTGCCAGCAGCTTAGACGAGCAGTACTTC
CASSLDEQYF
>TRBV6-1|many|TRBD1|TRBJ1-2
TGTGCCAGCAGGAAAAATCCACAGGGGGCAGACTATGGCTACACCTTC
CASRKNPQGADYGYTF
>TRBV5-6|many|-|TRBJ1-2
TGTGCCAGCAGCTTGGGCACAGGTTTCTATGGCTACACCTTC
CASSLGTGFYGYTF
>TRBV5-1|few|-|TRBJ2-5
TGCGCCAGCAGCCCCCAGGGGAGGGAGACCCAGTACTTC
CASSPQGRETQYF
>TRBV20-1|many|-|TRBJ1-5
TGCAGTGCTAGCGTCACGATACAGGGTATCGCGAGTTGGAATCAGCCCCAGCATTTT
CSASVTIQGIASWNQPQHF
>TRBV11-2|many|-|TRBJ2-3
TGTGCCAGCAGCTTCCGGGGTGCGGGGGCCGGGACAGATACGCAGTATTTT
CASSFRGAGAGTDTQYF
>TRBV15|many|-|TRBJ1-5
TGTGCCACCAGCAGAGATCCCCCAGGGCCAGGAAATCAGCCCCAGCATTTT
CATSRDPPGPGNQPQHF
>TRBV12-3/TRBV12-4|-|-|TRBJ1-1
TGTGCCAGCACCCAGACGGCCACTGCTGAAGCTTTCTTT
CASTQTATAEAFF
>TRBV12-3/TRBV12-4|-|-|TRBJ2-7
TGTGCCAGCAGTCCAAGCCTAGGGGAGTACTTC
CASSPSLGEYF
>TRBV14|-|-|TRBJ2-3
TGTGCCAGCAGCCAAGTGGTAGATACGCATTATTTT
CASSQVVDTHYF
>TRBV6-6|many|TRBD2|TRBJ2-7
TGTGCCAGCAGTTACCCTAGGACTAGCGGGGGCTACGAGCAGTACTTC
CASSYPRTSGGYEQYF
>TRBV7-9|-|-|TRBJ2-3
TGTGCCAGCAGCTTAGACGGGACTTCCACAGATACGCAGTATTTT
CASSLDGTSTDTQYF
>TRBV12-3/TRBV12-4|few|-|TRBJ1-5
TGTGCCAGCAGTCCGGTTAAGGGTCGGGGTCAGCCCCAGCATTTT
CASSPVKGRGQPQHF
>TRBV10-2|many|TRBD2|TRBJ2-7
TGCGCCAGCAGTGAGTCGGGGCGGGGGGATACCTACGAGCAGTACTTC
CASSESGRGDTYEQYF
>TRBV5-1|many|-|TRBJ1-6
TGCGCCAGCAGCTTGCAGCCGGCAGATACCAATTCACCCCTCCACTTT
CASSLQPADTNSPLHF
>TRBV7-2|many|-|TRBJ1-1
TGTGCCAGCAGCTTAAACCAGCTGAACACTGAAGCTTTCTTT
CASSLNQLNTEAFF
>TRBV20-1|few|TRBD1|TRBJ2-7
TGCAGTGCTCTCAAACGGGACAGGGGTCCCTACGAGCAGTACTTC
CSALKRDRGPYEQYF
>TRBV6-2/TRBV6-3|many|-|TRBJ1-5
TGTGCCACCCGACAGCTAAGCAATCAGCCCCAGCATTTT
CATRQLSNQPQHF
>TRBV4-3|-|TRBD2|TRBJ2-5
TGCGCCAGCAGCCACCCTAGCGGGGGGGCTGAGGAGACCCAGTACTTC
CASSHPSGGAEETQYF
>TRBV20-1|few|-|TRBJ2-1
TGCAGTGCTCAGGGTACCTACAATGAGCAGTTCTTC
CSAQGTYNEQFF
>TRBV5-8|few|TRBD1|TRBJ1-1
TGTGCCAGCAGAATCAGGGGGGCCACTGAAGCTTTCTTT
CASRIRGATEAFF
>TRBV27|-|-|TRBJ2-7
TGTGCCAGCAGTCCCCAACTACACGGACCGTACGAGCAGTACTTC
CASSPQLHGPYEQYF
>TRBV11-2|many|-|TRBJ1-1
TGTGCCAGCAGCTTGAGGAATATGAACACTGAAGCTTTCTTT
CASSLRNMNTEAFF
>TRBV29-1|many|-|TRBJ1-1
TGCAGCGTAAGTGGGGGCACTGAAGCTTTCTTT
CSVSGGTEAFF
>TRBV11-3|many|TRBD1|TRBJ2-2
TGTGCCAGCAGAGGGGGACAGATAAATCTATTGAACACCGGGGAGCTGTTTTTT
CASRGGQINLLNTGELFF
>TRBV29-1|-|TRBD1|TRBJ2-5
TGCAGCTCGGACAGGGGCGGGGAGACCCAGTACTTC
CSSDRGGETQYF
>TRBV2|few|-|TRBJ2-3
TGTGCCAGCAGTCTGAACCCCGGTCTAGTTCGCACAGATACGCAGTATTTT
CASSLNPGLVRTDTQYF
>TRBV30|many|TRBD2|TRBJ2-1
TGTGCCTGGAGTGCGGGGACTAGCGGCTTCTTC
CAWSAGTSGFF
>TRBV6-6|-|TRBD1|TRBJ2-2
TGTGCCAGCAGTTACTCGTCACAGGGGTTTACCGGGGAGCTGTTTTTT
CASSYSSQGFTGELFF
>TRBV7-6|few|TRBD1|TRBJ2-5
TGTGCCAGCAGCCCCCTCGGGACAGAAGCTGGAGAAGAGACCCAGTACTTC
CASSPLGTEAGEETQYF
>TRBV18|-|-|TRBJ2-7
TGTGCCAGCTCACCTCCTGGACCTTGGGAGCAGTACTTC
CASSPPGPWEQYF